A single sample gave rise to the 19 T cell receptor beta chains below, sequenced in a study of OX40 agonist ivuxolimab in advanced cancers. Only in-frame clones appear in the TCRdb table, and some are missing; sequencing was by immunoSEQ multiplex PCR. The sample records around 100,000 clones, 75% to 90% being singletons. The specimen was CD4+ or CD8+ T cells sorted from blood, collected in a trial of the OX40 agonist ivuxolimab. The receptor source for this set is an adult with an advanced solid tumor such as melanoma, head and neck, liver or kidney cancer.

This clone was detected a few times. The chain combines TRBV5-1 with TRBJ1-1, with a weak D call TRBD1 (5 bases). Germline CDR1 is SGHRS and CDR2 is YFSETQ. The CDR3 is 13 amino acids. The V and J ends lost 3 bases and 4 bases respectively, with 10 bases between them. For the CDR3, the DNA is TGCGCCAGCAGCTCGGGACCCATCACTGAAGCTTTCTTT. Its translation: CASSSGPITEAFF.

This clone came up a few times. Additional DNA sequences in this sample encode the identical CDR3. The gene calls are TRBV5-1 and TRBJ2-7; no firm D call. The CDR3 runs to 11 residues. The V gene's germline CDR1 is SGHRS and CDR2 YFSETQ. V was clipped by 0 bases and J by 4 bases, with 2 bases between them. The DNA for the CDR3 is TGCGCCAGCAGCTTGGATTACGAGCAGTACTTC. Translating gives CASSLDYEQYF.

The V call is TRBV9, the J call TRBJ2-1; D is possibly TRBD2 (5 bases). The CDR3 extends over 14 amino acids. V was trimmed by 0 bases and J by 8 bases, leaving 12 bases between them. In germline, CDR1 is SGDLS, CDR2 YYNGEE. The CDR3, as DNA: TGTGCCAGCAGCGTAGACGGGGTAGCGTATGAGCAGTTCTTC. Protein: CASSVDGVAYEQFF. The full variable domain, in which reference TRBV9 and TRBJ2-1 provide the parts outside the CDR3, is DSGVTQTPKHLITATGQRVTLRCSPRSGDLSVYWYQQSLDQGLQFLIQYYNGEERAKGNILERFSAQQFPDLHSELNLSSLELGDSALYFCASSVDGVAYEQFFGPGTRLTVL.

The chain couples TRBV15 to TRBJ2-3; no firm D call. CDR1 and CDR2 from the germline V gene are LNHNV and YYDKDF (reference sequence). The CDR3 loop spans 15 amino acids. Trimming removed 0 bases at V and 6 bases at J, with 13 bases between. The CDR3 sequence is CATSRDSDPRDTQYF. As DNA, the CDR3 is TGTGCCACCAGCAGAGATAGTGACCCGCGCGATACGCAGTATTTT.

As for this clone: At the DNA level, this CDR3 is encoded by other sequences in the same sample as well. The chain carries TRBV5-4 and TRBJ2-7; D not resolved. Trimming left V 3 bases short and J 0 bases short, with 7 bases between. The CDR3 has 13 residues. The germline V gene has CDR1 SGHNT and CDR2 YYREEE (reference sequence). The CDR3 spells CASSSPSSYEQYF. The CDR3 region has the DNA TGTGCCAGCAGCTCCCCTAGCTCCTACGAGCAGTACTTC.

The chain combines TRBV9 with TRBJ2-7, with D uncertain. Germline CDR1 is SGDLS and CDR2 is YYNGEE. V was trimmed by 0 bases and J by 7 bases, leaving 14 bases between them. The CDR3 is 14 amino acids. The CDR3 spells CASSVDEVRAEQYF. DNA for the CDR3: TGTGCCAGCAGCGTAGACGAGGTCCGAGCGGAGCAGTACTTC.

This clone has just one count. V is TRBV19 and J is TRBJ1-5; TRBD1 matches at 7 bases. After removal of 1 base from V and 5 bases from J, the junction contained 8 bases not matched to a gene. CDR1 is LNHDA and CDR2 is SQIVND in the germline V gene (reference sequence). This CDR3 contains 16 residues. CDR3 sequence reads: CASSIVGTALDQPQHF. For the CDR3, the DNA is TGTGCCAGTAGTATAGTCGGGACAGCCCTGGATCAGCCCCAGCATTTT.

In this sample, this clone turned up a few times. The chain recombines TRBV9 with TRBJ1-4; D not certain. The germline gives CDR1 SGDLS, CDR2 YYNGEE. The V and J ends lost 4 bases and 8 bases respectively, with 12 bases between them. This CDR3 is built from 13 residues. In DNA form, the CDR3 reads TGTGCCAGCAGCCCTCTCCCGGGGGAAAAACTGTTTTTT. Amino acid sequence: CASSPLPGEKLFF.

J is TRBJ2-7 and V is TRBV7-9; D remains ambiguous. The germline CDR1 and CDR2 sequences are SEHNR and FQNEAQ (reference sequence). The CDR3 consists of 14 residues. The ends were cut back, 4 bases at V and 4 bases at J, with 14 bases in the middle. The CDR3 here is CASSSFLPLYEQYF. The DNA for the CDR3 is TGTGCCAGCAGCTCCTTCCTGCCTCTGTACGAGCAGTACTTC. The full variable domain, its missing parts supplied by reference TRBV7-9 and TRBJ2-7, is DTGVSQNPRHKITKRGQNVTFRCDPISEHNRLYWYRQTLGQGPEFLTYFQNEAQLEKSRLLSDRFSAERPKGSFSTLEIQRTEQGDSAMYLCASSSFLPLYEQYFGPGTRLTVT.

V usage is TRBV7-9 and J usage is TRBJ1-1; no firm D call. This CDR3 has 14 amino acids. V shed 1 base and J shed 0 bases, with 6 bases lying between them. Germline CDR1 and CDR2: SEHNR and FQNEAQ (reference sequence). CDR3 in amino acids: CASSLGTLNTEAFF. The CDR3 bases are TGTGCCAGCAGCTTAGGGACCCTGAACACTGAAGCTTTCTTT.

This chain uses TRBV5-6 with TRBJ2-1; 9 bases are shared with TRBD1. Germline V gives CDR1 SGHDT, CDR2 YYEEEE. The CDR3 spans 16 residues. Trimming cost V 4 bases and J 2 bases; bases outside gene matches: 7. The CDR3 coding sequence is TGTGCCAGCAGCGGCTACAGGGGGCAGACCTACAATGAGCAGTTCTTC. Translating gives CASSGYRGQTYNEQFF.

J is TRBJ1-2 and V is TRBV6-5, with 7 nucleotides matching TRBD1. This CDR3 is 14 amino acids long. In germline, CDR1 is MNHEY, CDR2 SVGAGI. The V and J ends lost 6 bases and 5 bases, in that order; junction bases with no gene match: 9. The CDR3 sequence: CASSNRGPGYGYTF. CDR3 nucleotide sequence: TGTGCCAGCAGCAACAGGGGCCCTGGATATGGCTACACCTTC.

Here the CDR3 DNA reads TGTGCCAGCAGCCAGGGGAGTCCATTGGGTGAGCAGTACTTC. Translation: CASSQGSPLGEQYF. The chain carries TRBV5-4 and TRBJ2-7; the D gene is possibly TRBD1 (6 bases). This CDR3 is built from 14 residues. Trimming removed 4 bases from V and 7 bases from J, with 18 bases in between. The germline V gene has CDR1 SGHNT and CDR2 YYREEE (reference sequence).

The chain has TRBV6-1 and TRBJ1-1; a possible D gene is TRBD1 (5 bases). Trimming cost V 3 bases and J 4 bases, with 15 bases left between them. The CDR3 totals 15 residues. The germline CDR1 and CDR2 sequences are MNHNS and SASEGT. CDR3 residues: CASSDNEGFFTEAFF. CDR3 coding DNA: TGTGCCAGCAGTGACAACGAGGGGTTTTTCACTGAAGCTTTCTTT.

The chain combines TRBV20-1 with TRBJ1-2; D call uncertain. Germline V CDR1 and CDR2: DFQATT, SNEGSKA (reference sequence). V was trimmed by 3 bases and J by 10 bases, leaving 3 bases between them. The length of the CDR3 is 8 residues. The CDR3 reads CSASIYTF. DNA of the CDR3: TGCAGTGCTAGTATCTACACCTTC.

The rearrangement joins TRBV7-2 to TRBJ2-1; 7 positions agree with TRBD2. Germline CDR1 and CDR2: SGHTA and FQGNSA. The CDR3 extends over 14 amino acids. V lost 0 bases to trimming and J lost 8 bases; unmatched junction nucleotides: 4. The CDR3 nucleotides read TGTGCCAGCAGCTTAGCGGGTGGGGGGGATGAGCAGTTCTTC. This gives the protein CASSLAGGGDEQFF.

V usage is TRBV23-1 and J usage is TRBJ1-1; the match to TRBD1 covers 8 bases. TRBV23-1 is an ORF for which the function is uncertain. With 3 bases clipped from V and 5 bases from J, the junction kept 35 bases outside the gene matches. This CDR3 is built from 24 residues. The CDR3 DNA reads as TGCGCCAGCAGTCAGCCGGGACAGGCCGGGCCAAAGGGCGTAAACTCCATGATTTGGACTGAAGCTTTCTTT. Amino acids: CASSQPGQAGPKGVNSMIWTEAFF.

The CDR3 coding sequence is TGTGCCAGCAGCCCCCGACTAGCGCGGGCAGGGGAGACCCAGTACTTC. This gives the protein CASSPRLARAGETQYF. The chain couples TRBV9 to TRBJ2-5; 8 nucleotides line up with TRBD2. Germline CDR1 is SGDLS and CDR2 is YYNGEE. Unmatched junction bases numbered 13, after V lost 4 bases and J lost 5 bases. This CDR3 is 16 amino acids long.

CDR3 sequence reads: CASSYWGTDGYTF. The CDR3 nucleotides are TGTGCCAGCAGTTACTGGGGGACTGATGGCTACACCTTC. The chain joins TRBV6-6 to TRBJ1-2, with a tentative D call TRBD1 (5 bases). V lost 1 base and J lost 6, with 9 bases in between. CDR3 length: 13 amino acids. Germline CDR1 and CDR2: MNHNY and SVGAGI (reference sequence).